This TCR beta chain came from a study of T cell responses to AZD1222 COVID-19 vaccine listed by TCRdb under 2021. Broadly, across the study: AZD1222 recipients with second doses at about 4 weeks or about 12 weeks were pooled, because spike-specific TCR depth and breadth did not differ between schedules. TCR sequencing covered fewer than 250 trial participants: 200 to 220 given two doses of AZD1222 and 26 given two doses of MenACWY control vaccine. Trial participants were enrolled by age into subgroups of 18-55, 56-69 and 70-plus years, and about 150, 27 and 61 TCR-sequenced participants, respectively, were included in these subgroups. Beyond this particular receptor, the publication reports: The vaccine-associated CD4 TCRs covered the entire spike protein, and the dominant responses fell in regions 160-218 and 743-854. No day 14 peak-response samples were available, so repertoires were characterized only after the peak T cell response. Spike-specific TCR breadth and depth rose significantly after two AZD1222 doses compared with day 0 and with MenACWY recipients. Only a handful of AZD1222 recipients were SARS-CoV-2 seropositive at baseline, limiting conclusions about previously exposed vaccinees. Most participants were white British and females outnumbered males, and the authors suggested that clonal diversity may have been underestimated. In the small 56-69-year group, the increase in depth fell short of significance, most likely because of low power. Reportedly, almost half of the unique spike-specific TCRs recognized epitopes lying outside the regions that are mutated in the B.1.351 and B.1.1.7 variants.

With respect to this clone: Its antigen remains undetermined. No per-base quality is available; no much larger clone lies one base away.

Relative to germline, V is 1 base shorter and J is 0 bases shorter, with 7 bases between their ends. The CDR3 contains 15 residues, cysteine and phenylalanine counted. Only CDR3 DNA is held: 45 bases, read in frame from base 1. Via the germline V gene, CDR1 is SGHDT and CDR2 YYEEEE. Per the publication, the time point label means: baseline before first vaccination. Vaccinee samples came from UK trials COV001 and COV002, including a single-blind randomized controlled phase 2/3 trial of AZD1222 (ChAdOx1 nCoV-19) in healthy adults. For TCRbeta chain sequencing, PBMC samples from trial participants were taken at day 0 and at day 28 after the second dose. The CDR3 regions of human TCRbeta chains were analyzed by immunosequencing. Per the authors' processing: Repertoire TCRs were checked for matches against a reference library of SARS-CoV-2-specific TCRs that had been generated using the MIRA antigen-specificity platform. Breadth was defined as the fraction of unique TCRs that were SARS-CoV-2-associated. Depth was defined as the fraction of total T cells that were SARS-CoV-2-associated. Using the MIRA data, every spike-specific TCR was mapped to the spike region that the TCR reacted to and assigned to either a CD4 or a CD8 class. Log10-transformed breadth and depth values were compared by one-way ANOVA with Sidak's multiple comparisons tests. TCRdb re-hosts the immuneACCESS table, in-frame sequences only. Its copies lack some clones; in the studies checked, an unresolved V gene accounts for under half of them, and the cause for the rest is not known. D and trimming were read from the DNA, whereas the V and J calls and clone size are those reported in that table. The sample table holds approximately 100,000 clones, of which 86% were seen once. The top ten constitute about 1.5% of the sample.

This sequence uses TRBV5-6 and TRBJ2-2, with the D gene too uncertain to name. The TCR was taken from an adult in good health. The sequencing used peripheral blood, collected on day 0 of AZD1222 vaccination. The DNA reads as follows: TGTGCCAGCAGCTTGATTAAACCGAACACCGGGGAGCTGTTTTTT. Translated, this is CASSLIKPNTGELFF. Reference TRBV5-6 and TRBJ2-2 genes cover what lies past the CDR3, so the full variable domain is DAGVTQSPTHLIKTRGQQVTLRCSPKSGHDTVSWYQQALGQGPQFIFQYYEEEERQRGNFPDRFSGHQFPNYSSELNVNALLLGDSALYLCASSLIKPNTGELFFGEGSRLTVL.